The T cell receptor (beta chain) described here comes from a study of blood T cell repertoires in COVID-19. The wider study: COVID-19 samples from acute and convalescent phases originated in the United States, Italy and Spain.

The authors' processing: Cell counts per sample came from amplifying reference gene primers. Data came from immunoSEQ multiplex PCR; TCRdb stores just in-frame clones and leaves some out. V and J calls and clone size are copied from that table; D and trimming were computed from the DNA. Of some 150,000 clones detected, roughly 82% appear once; the ten largest clones hold about 8.4%. Sequencing was performed on peripheral blood. The receptor was isolated from a woman in her 70s with acute or convalescent COVID-19.

The CDR3 DNA reads TGCGCCAGCAGCCAAGGTTCCAGGGGAAGCGAGCAGTACTTC. It translates to CASSQGSRGSEQYF. The genes are TRBV4-3 and TRBJ2-7; D possibly corresponds to TRBD1 (6 bases). The CDR3 sequence is 14 residues long. Germline-derived CDR1 and CDR2 are LGHNA and YSLEER. The V end lost 1 base, the J end lost 6 bases, and 13 bases lay between the germline ends.